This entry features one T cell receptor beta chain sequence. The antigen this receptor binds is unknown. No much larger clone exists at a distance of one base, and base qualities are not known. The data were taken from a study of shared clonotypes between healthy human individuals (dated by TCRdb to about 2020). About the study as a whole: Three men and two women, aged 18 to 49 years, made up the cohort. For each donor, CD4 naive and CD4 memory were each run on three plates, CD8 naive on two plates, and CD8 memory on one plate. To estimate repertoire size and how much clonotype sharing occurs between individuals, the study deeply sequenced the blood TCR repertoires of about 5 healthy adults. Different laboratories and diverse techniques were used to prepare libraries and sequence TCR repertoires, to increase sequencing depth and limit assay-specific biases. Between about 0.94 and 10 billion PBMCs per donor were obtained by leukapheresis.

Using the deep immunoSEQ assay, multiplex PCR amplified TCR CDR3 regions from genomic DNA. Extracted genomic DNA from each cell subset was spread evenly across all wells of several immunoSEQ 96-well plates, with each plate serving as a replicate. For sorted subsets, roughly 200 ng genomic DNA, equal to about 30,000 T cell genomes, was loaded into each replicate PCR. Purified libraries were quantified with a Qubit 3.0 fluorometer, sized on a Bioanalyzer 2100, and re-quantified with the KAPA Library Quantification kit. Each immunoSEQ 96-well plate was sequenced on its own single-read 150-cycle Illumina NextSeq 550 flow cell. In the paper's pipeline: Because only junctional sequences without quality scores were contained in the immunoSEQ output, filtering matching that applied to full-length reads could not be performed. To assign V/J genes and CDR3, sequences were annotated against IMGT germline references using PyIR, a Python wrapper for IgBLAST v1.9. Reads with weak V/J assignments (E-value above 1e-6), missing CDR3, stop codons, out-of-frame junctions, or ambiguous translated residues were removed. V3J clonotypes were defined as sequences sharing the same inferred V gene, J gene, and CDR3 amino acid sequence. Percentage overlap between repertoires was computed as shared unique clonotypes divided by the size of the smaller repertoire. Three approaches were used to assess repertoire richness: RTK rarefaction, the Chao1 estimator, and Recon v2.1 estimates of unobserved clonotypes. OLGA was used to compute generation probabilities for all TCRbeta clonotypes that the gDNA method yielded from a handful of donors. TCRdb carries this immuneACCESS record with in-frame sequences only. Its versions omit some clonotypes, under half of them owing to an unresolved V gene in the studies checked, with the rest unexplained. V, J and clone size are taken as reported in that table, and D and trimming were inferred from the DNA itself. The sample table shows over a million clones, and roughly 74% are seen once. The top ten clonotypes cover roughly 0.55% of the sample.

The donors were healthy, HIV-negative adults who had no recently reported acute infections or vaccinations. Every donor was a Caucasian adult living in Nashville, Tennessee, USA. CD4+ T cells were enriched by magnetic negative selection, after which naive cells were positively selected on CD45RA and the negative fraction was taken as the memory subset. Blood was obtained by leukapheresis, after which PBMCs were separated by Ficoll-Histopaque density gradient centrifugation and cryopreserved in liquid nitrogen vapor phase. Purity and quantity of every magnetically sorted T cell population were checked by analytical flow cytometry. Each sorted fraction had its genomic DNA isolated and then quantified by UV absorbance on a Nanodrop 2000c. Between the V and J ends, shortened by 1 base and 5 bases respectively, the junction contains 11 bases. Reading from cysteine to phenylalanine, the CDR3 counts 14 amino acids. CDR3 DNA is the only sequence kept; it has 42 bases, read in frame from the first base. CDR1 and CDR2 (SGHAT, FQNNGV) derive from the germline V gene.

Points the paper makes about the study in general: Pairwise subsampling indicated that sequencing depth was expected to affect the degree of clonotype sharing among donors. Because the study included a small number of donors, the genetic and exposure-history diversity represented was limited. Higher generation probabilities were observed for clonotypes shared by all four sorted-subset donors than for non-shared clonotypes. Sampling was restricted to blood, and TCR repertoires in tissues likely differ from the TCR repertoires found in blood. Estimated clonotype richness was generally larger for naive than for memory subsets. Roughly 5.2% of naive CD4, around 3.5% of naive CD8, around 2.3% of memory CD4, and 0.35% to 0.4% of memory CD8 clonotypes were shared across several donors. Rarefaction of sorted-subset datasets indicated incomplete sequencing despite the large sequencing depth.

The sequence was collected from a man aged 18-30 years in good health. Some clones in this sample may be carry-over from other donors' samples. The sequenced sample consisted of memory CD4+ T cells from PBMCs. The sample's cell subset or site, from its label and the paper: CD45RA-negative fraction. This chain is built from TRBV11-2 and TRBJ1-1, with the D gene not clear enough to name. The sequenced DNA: TGTGCCAGCAGCTTAGTAACCTCGGGGACTGAAGCTTTCTTT. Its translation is CASSLVTSGTEAFF.